One TCR beta chain is described in this entry. The source of the sample is a study of blood T cells in healthy people across ages. Alongside a J-beta primer mix, a sample-barcoded 5' primer served in a second PCR lasting about 7 to 11 cycles. Each CDR3 protein gets one entry after TCRdb re-called the 5' RACE reads with MiXCR. This table holds approximately 800,000 distinct CDR3 sequences, around 50% found once. The J segment lost 4 bases and the V segment lost 5 bases, leaving 8 bases of the junction unmatched. The CDR3 is made up of 15 amino acids. This chain links TRBV12-3 or TRBV12-4 with TRBJ2-3; 8 nucleotides align to TRBD1. The sample comprised blood. This sequence was found in a man at least 80 years old in good health. The CDR3 is CASSTYQGAADTQYF. The CDR3 region has the DNA TGTGCCAGCAGTACATATCAGGGGGCGGCAGATACGCAGTATTTT.